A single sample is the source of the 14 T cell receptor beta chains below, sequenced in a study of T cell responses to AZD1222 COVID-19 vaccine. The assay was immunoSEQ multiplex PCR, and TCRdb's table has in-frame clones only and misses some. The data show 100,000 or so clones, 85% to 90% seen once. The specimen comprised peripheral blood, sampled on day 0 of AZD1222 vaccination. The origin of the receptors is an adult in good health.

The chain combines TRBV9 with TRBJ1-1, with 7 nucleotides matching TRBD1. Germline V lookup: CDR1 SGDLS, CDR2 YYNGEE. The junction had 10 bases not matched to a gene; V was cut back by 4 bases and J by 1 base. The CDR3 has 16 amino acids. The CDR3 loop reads CASSPLQGPRNTEAFF. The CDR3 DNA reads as TGTGCCAGCAGCCCCCTACAGGGGCCTAGGAACACTGAAGCTTTCTTT.

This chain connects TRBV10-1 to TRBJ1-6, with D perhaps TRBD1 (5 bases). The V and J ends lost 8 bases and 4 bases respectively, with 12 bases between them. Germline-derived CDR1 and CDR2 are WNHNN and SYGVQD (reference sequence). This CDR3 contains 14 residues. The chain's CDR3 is CASQGGGYNSPLHF. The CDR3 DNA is TGCGCCAGCCAGGGTGGCGGATATAATTCACCCCTCCACTTT.

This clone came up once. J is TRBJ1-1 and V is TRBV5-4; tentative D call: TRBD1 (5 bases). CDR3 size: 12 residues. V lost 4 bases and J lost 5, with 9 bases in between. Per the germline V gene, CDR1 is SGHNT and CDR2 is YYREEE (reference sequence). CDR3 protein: CASSGGGTEAFF. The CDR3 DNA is TGTGCCAGCAGCGGTGGGGGAACTGAAGCTTTCTTT.

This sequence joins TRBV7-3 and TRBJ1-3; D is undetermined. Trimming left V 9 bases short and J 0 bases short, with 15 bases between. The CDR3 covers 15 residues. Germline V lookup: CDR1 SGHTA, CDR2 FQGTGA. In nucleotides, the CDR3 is TGTGCCAGTGGACTGGAGAAGAGCTCTGGAAACACCATATATTTT. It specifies CASGLEKSSGNTIYF.

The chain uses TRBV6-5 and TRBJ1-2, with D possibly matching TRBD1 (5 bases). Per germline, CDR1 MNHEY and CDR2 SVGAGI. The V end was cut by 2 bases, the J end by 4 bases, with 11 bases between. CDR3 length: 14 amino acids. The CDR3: CASSYGRVGYGYTF. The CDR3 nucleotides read TGTGCCAGCAGTTACGGCAGGGTTGGCTATGGCTACACCTTC.

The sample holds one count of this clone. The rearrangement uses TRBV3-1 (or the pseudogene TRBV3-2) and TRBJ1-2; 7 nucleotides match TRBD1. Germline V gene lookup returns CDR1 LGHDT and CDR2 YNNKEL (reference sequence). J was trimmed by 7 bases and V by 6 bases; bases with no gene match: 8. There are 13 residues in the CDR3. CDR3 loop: CASSPNRGGGYTF. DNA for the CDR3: TGTGCCAGCAGTCCGAACAGGGGCGGTGGCTACACCTTC.

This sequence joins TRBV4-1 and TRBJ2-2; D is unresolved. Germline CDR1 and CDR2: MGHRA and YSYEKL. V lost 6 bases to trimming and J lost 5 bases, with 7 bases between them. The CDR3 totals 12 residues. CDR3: CASSSWTGELFF. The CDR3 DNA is TGCGCCAGCAGTTCCTGGACCGGGGAGCTGTTTTTT.

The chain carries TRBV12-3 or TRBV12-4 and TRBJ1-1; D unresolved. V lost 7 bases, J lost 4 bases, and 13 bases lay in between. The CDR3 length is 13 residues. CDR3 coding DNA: TGTGCCAGCACTCAGCACCCTATCACTGAAGCTTTCTTT. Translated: CASTQHPITEAFF.

CDR3 region: CASSTGQGDEKLFF. CDR3 DNA: TGTGCCAGCAGCACGGGACAGGGGGATGAAAAACTGTTTTTT. The chain couples TRBV7-9 to TRBJ1-4, with TRBD1 matching over 11 bases. The CDR3 contains 14 residues. Looked up from germline, CDR1 is SEHNR and CDR2 is FQNEAQ (reference sequence). V lost 5 bases and J lost 6; bases outside the gene matches: 2.

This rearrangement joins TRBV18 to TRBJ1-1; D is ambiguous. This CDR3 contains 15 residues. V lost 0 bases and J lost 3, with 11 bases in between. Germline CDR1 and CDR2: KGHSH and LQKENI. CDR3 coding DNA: TGTGCCAGCTCACCACCTTCCTCGGCCTACACTGAAGCTTTCTTT. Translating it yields CASSPPSSAYTEAFF.

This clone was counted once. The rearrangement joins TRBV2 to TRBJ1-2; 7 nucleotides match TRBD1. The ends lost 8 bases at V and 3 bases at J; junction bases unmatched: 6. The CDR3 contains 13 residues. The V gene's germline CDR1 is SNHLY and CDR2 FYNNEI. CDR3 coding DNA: TGTGCCAGCCGGGAACAGGGGTACTATGGCTACACCTTC. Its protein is CASREQGYYGYTF.

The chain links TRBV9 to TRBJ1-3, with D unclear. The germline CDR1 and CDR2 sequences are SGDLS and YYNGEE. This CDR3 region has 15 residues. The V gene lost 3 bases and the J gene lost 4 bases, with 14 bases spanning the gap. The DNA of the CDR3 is TGTGCCAGCAGCGAGGGCCCGGTGGAAGGAAACACCATATATTTT. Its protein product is CASSEGPVEGNTIYF.

CDR3: CAWSPLEGAGYGYTF. CDR3 nucleotide sequence: TGTGCCTGGAGCCCATTGGAGGGAGCGGGCTATGGCTACACCTTC. The chain combines TRBV30 with TRBJ1-2, with D hard to call. The CDR3 spans 15 residues. The V gene's germline CDR1 is GTSNPN and CDR2 SVGIG (reference sequence). Trimming cost V 3 bases and J 4 bases, with 18 bases left between them. The full variable domain, in which reference TRBV30 and TRBJ1-2 provide the parts outside the CDR3, is SQTIHQWPATLVQPVGSPLSLECTVEGTSNPNLYWYRQAAGRGLQLLFYSVGIGQISSEVPQNLSASRPQDRQFILSSKKLLLSDSGFYLCAWSPLEGAGYGYTFGSGTRLTVV.

As DNA, the CDR3 is TGCGCCAGCAATAGACTAGCGGGGGCCTACGAGCAGTACTTC. Its protein product is CASNRLAGAYEQYF. The chain links TRBV10-2 to TRBJ2-7; 12 bases align to TRBD2. The V and J ends lost 7 bases and 2 bases, in that order; junction bases with no gene match: 3. Germline V gene lookup returns CDR1 WSHSY and CDR2 SAAADI. The CDR3 spans 14 residues.